This T cell receptor (beta chain) was observed in a study of T cells in women clearing cervical HPV infection. Across the study: Donors had HPV16-related CIN3 or worse; 2 had invasive cancer.

Concerning this clone itself: The read is 3 residues too short to cover the CDR3 end, so that end is filled in from the germline J gene.

Method: immunoSEQ multiplex PCR; TCRdb's copy keeps in-frame clones and lacks some. The listing records roughly 30,000 clones. V shed 2 bases and J shed 5 bases, with 12 bases lying between them. The CDR3 has 13 residues. Germline V lookup: CDR1 GTSNPN, CDR2 SVGIG (reference sequence). What was sequenced was blood buffy coat. This chain uses TRBV30 with TRBJ1-1; no clear D. This TCR was recovered from a woman between 18 and 75 years old with a cervical HPV16 infection that either progressed to CIN3+ or cleared (not recorded which). CDR3 DNA (partial): TGTGCCTGGAGTCTACGCTCGGGGACTGAA. Its translation is CAWSLRSGTE. The whole CDR3 reads CAWSLRSGTEAFF.